The 23 T cell receptor beta chains reported below all come from one sample, sequenced in a study of regulatory T cells in long-lasting Graves disease. CDR3-region Arm-PCR and iRepertoire HTBI primers produced the TCR beta libraries. One entry per CDR3 protein, called by TCRdb with MiXCR from the multiplex PCR reads. In the table there are more than 400,000 distinct CDR3 sequences, about a sixth of which are singletons. Specified time point: newly diagnosed GD, antithyroid drugs for less than 3 months. Following extraction of RNA from PBMCs, that RNA was used to make the TCR library. The same data also went into a second study, on T cells in Graves' hyperthyroidism and ophthalmopathy.

The sequencing here drew on peripheral blood mononuclear cells (PBMCs), taken at new diagnosis, from a patient treated with antithyroid drugs. All receptors come from a woman aged 25-40 years with Graves disease.

Ten or more counts support this clonotype. V and J are TRBV30 and TRBJ1-2; TRBD1 is a possible D gene (6 bases). V gave up 1 base and J gave up 0 bases, with 15 bases separating them. Per the germline V gene, CDR1 is GTSNPN and CDR2 is SVGIG (reference sequence). This CDR3 is built from 16 residues. The CDR3 nucleotides read TGTGCCTGGAGTGCACCCCGGACAGCACCTAACTATGGCTACACCTTC. Protein: CAWSAPRTAPNYGYTF. Together with reference TRBV30 and TRBJ1-2, the CDR3 gives the full variable domain: SQTIHQWPATLVQPVGSPLSLECTVEGTSNPNLYWYRQAAGRGLQLLFYSVGIGQISSEVPQNLSASRPQDRQFILSSKKLLLSDSGFYLCAWSAPRTAPNYGYTFGSGTRLTVV.

This clonotype showed up just once. A much more abundant neighbour one base away suggests this may be a read error. The rearrangement links TRBV10-2 to TRBJ2-3, with TRBD2 matching 8 bases. Per germline, CDR1 WSHSY and CDR2 SAAADI. There are 18 residues in the CDR3. DNA for the CDR3: TGCGCCAGCAATGAGTCGACGAATGGAGGACTAGCTACAGATACGCAGTATTTT. Translation gives CASNESTNGGLATDTQYF.

The V call is TRBV9, the J call TRBJ2-1; D perhaps matches TRBD1 (5 bases). Looked up from germline, CDR1 is SGDLS and CDR2 is YYNGEE. V was cut by 3 bases and J by 0 bases, with 16 bases left in between. The CDR3 totals 17 residues. CDR3 DNA sequence: TGTGCCAGCAGCGCCTCGTTTGGGGCGTACTCCTACAATGAGCAGTTCTTC. Protein product: CASSASFGAYSYNEQFF.

This clonotype was counted ten times or more. V and J are TRBV12-3 or TRBV12-4 and TRBJ2-1; TRBD2 aligns across 9 bases. The length of the CDR3 is 15 residues. Trimming cost V 4 bases and J 8 bases; bases outside gene matches: 9. Here the CDR3 reads CASSSLAGAMDEQFF. The CDR3 nucleotides are TGTGCCAGCAGTTCCTTAGCGGGAGCCATGGATGAGCAGTTCTTC.

This clonotype was detected many times. The V gene is TRBV4-1, the J gene TRBJ1-1, with 7 bases fitting TRBD1. The CDR3 loop spans 13 amino acids. The V segment lost 6 bases and the J segment 3 bases; nucleotides outside the gene matches: 4. CDR1 is MGHRA and CDR2 is YSYEKL in the germline V gene. DNA of the CDR3: TGCGCCAGCAGACCTGACAGGGACACTGAAGCTTTCTTT. It is translated as CASRPDRDTEAFF.

This clonotype was counted at least ten times. The chain employs TRBV28 and TRBJ1-4; a possible D gene is TRBD1 (5 bases). The V gene lost 7 bases and the J gene lost 7 bases, with 22 bases spanning the gap. Looked up from germline, CDR1 is MDHEN and CDR2 is SYDVKM. This CDR3 is built from 16 residues. CDR3 region: CASMTSRVGVSEKLFF. The CDR3 DNA is TGTGCCAGCATGACGTCCAGGGTGGGAGTAAGTGAAAAACTGTTTTTT.

This sequence joins TRBV4-1 and TRBJ2-1; D gene unclear. CDR1 and CDR2 from the germline V gene are MGHRA and YSYEKL. V was trimmed by 0 bases and J by 8 bases, leaving 8 bases between them. This CDR3 region has 13 residues. CDR3 in amino acids: CASSQEPIDEQFF. CDR3 nucleotides: TGCGCCAGCAGCCAAGAGCCTATCGATGAGCAGTTCTTC.

This clonotype was detected many times. The CDR3 DNA sequence: TGTGCCAGCAGCTTAGAACCTAGCGGGGGGCGATCGGGGACCCAGTACTTC. This sequence encodes CASSLEPSGGRSGTQYF. The rearrangement joins TRBV7-2 to TRBJ2-5, with 11 nucleotides matching TRBD2. CDR1 and CDR2 (germline): SGHTA, FQGNSA. The CDR3 consists of 17 residues. Trimming cost V 1 base and J 7 bases; bases outside gene matches: 11.

This clonotype was seen a handful of times. A single base separates this from a much larger clone, so it may be a read error. The V call is TRBV11-1, the J call TRBJ2-7; D is ambiguous. CDR3 size: 11 residues. Germline V gives CDR1 SGHAT, CDR2 FQDESV (reference sequence). The CDR3 reads CAGSLRNEQYF. The DNA of the CDR3 is TGTGCCGGCAGCTTAAGGAACGAGCAGTACTTC.

The chain combines TRBV3-1 with TRBJ1-4, with D possibly TRBD1 on 6 matching bases. V shed 1 base and J shed 7 bases, with 10 bases lying between them. Germline V gene lookup returns CDR1 LGHDT and CDR2 YNNKEL (reference sequence). The CDR3 spans 14 residues. The CDR3 spells CASSQGTGFEKLFF. DNA of the CDR3: TGTGCCAGCAGCCAAGGTACAGGGTTTGAAAAACTGTTTTTT.

This clonotype has a count of ten or more. The V call is TRBV3-1, the J call TRBJ2-7, with D unclear. The germline V gene encodes CDR1 LGHDT and CDR2 YNNKEL (reference sequence). This CDR3 contains 14 residues. With 0 bases removed from V and 2 bases from J, the gap between germline ends came to 8 bases. The CDR3: CASSQDGATYEQYF. As DNA, the CDR3 is TGTGCCAGCAGCCAAGACGGAGCCACCTACGAGCAGTACTTC.

This clonotype has a count of ten or more. J is TRBJ2-1 and V is TRBV27; perhaps TRBD2 as D (6 bases). Germline V CDR1 and CDR2: MNHEY, SMNVEV (reference sequence). Trimming cost V 6 bases and J 4 bases, with 13 bases left between them. The CDR3 length is 14 residues. The CDR3 is CASRASVGYNEQFF. In DNA, the CDR3 is TGTGCCAGCAGGGCTAGCGTTGGGTACAATGAGCAGTTCTTC.

This clonotype was counted ten times or more. The chain joins TRBV10-3 to TRBJ1-2, with TRBD1 identical over 8 bases. The junction had 13 bases not matched to a gene; V was cut back by 0 bases and J by 1 base. The germline V gene encodes CDR1 ENHRY and CDR2 SYGVKD. There are 19 residues in the CDR3. The CDR3 region is CAISESWGQESASNYGYTF. The CDR3 nucleotides are TGTGCCATCAGTGAGTCGTGGGGACAGGAGTCAGCGAGTAACTATGGCTACACCTTC.

To note about this clonotype: Being one base from a much bigger clone, this may be a read error. The V and J genes are TRBV27 and TRBJ2-1, with 7 bases aligning to TRBD1. The J call may be wrong; the DNA end is better matched by TRBJ2-5. The CDR3 loop spans 13 amino acids. The V gene's germline CDR1 is MNHEY and CDR2 SMNVEV (reference sequence). CDR3 sequence (DNA): TGTGCCAGCAGGGGACAGCCACAAGAGACCCAGTACTTC. Encoded protein: CASRGQPQETQYF.

This clonotype has at least ten counts. The chain employs TRBV5-1 and TRBJ1-1, with D tentatively TRBD1 (5 bases). Between the trimmed V and J ends, which lost 3 bases and 3 bases, there was a span of 12 bases. Germline V CDR1 and CDR2: SGHRS, YFSETQ. The CDR3 runs 14 residues. CDR3 nucleotide sequence: TGCGCCAGCAGCTCGGGGCAACAGTACACTGAAGCTTTCTTT. Amino acids: CASSSGQQYTEAFF.

This clonotype showed up many times. V usage is TRBV6-5 and J usage is TRBJ1-5, with TRBD1 as a possible D gene (5 bases). The CDR3 contains 14 residues. V lost 0 bases to trimming and J lost 6 bases, with 9 bases between them. In germline, CDR1 is MNHEY, CDR2 SVGAGI. CDR3 DNA sequence: TGTGCCAGCAGTTACTCAACAGGTAGTCAGCCCCAGCATTTT. It specifies CASSYSTGSQPQHF.

The table lists this clonotype with many counts. V usage is TRBV7-2 and J usage is TRBJ2-2, with D possibly being TRBD2 (5 bases). The CDR3 is 14 residues long. Germline CDR1 SGHTA, CDR2 FQGNSA. Between the trimmed V and J ends, which lost 7 bases and 1 base, there was a span of 10 bases. CDR3 DNA: TGTGCCAGCACTCGGGAAGGGAACACCGGGGAGCTGTTTTTT. As protein: CASTREGNTGELFF.

CDR3 residues: CASSATGGVVLTEAFF. CDR3 nucleotide sequence: TGTGCCAGCAGCGCGACAGGGGGAGTTGTATTGACTGAAGCTTTCTTT. The V gene is TRBV9, the J gene TRBJ1-1; 9 nucleotides align to TRBD1. V lost 3 bases to trimming and J lost 5 bases; unmatched junction nucleotides: 11. Germline V gene data show CDR1 as SGDLS and CDR2 as YYNGEE. The CDR3 is 16 amino acids.

This clonotype was counted only a few times. This chain links TRBV12-3 or TRBV12-4 with TRBJ1-2; no firm D call. The CDR3 has 13 amino acids. Deletions cut 4 bases from V and 7 bases from J, with 13 bases between. CDR3 nucleotide sequence: TGTGCCAGCAGTTCATGGACTGCGGCTGGCTACACCTTC. Translating gives CASSSWTAAGYTF.

This chain connects TRBV30 to TRBJ2-5; 9 bases agree with TRBD1. CDR3 length: 14 residues. V shed 0 bases and J 2 bases; nucleotides not matched to a gene: 1. Germline lookup yields CDR1 GTSNPN and CDR2 SVGIG (reference sequence). This CDR3 is CAWSVGTGQETQYF. The CDR3 bases are TGTGCCTGGAGTGTAGGGACAGGGCAAGAGACCCAGTACTTC.

This clonotype has a count of ten or more. The CDR3 reads CASSYSVQGTGELFF. The CDR3 DNA is TGTGCCAGCAGTTACTCGGTCCAAGGCACCGGGGAGCTGTTTTTT. The chain carries TRBV6-2 or TRBV6-3 and TRBJ2-2; no clear D. V was trimmed by 0 bases and J by 4 bases, leaving 9 bases between them. CDR1 is MNHEY and CDR2 is SVGEGT in the germline V gene. CDR3 size: 15 residues.

This clonotype was counted ten times or more. This chain links TRBV7-2 with TRBJ2-5; D might be TRBD2 (5 bases). The germline V gene encodes CDR1 SGHTA and CDR2 FQGNSA. The CDR3 covers 15 residues. Trimming took off 5 bases at V and 5 bases at J, with 18 bases between the two ends. CDR3 nucleotides: TGTGCCAGCAGCACTAGGACGGTCGAGAGGGAGACCCAGTACTTC. Translating it yields CASSTRTVERETQYF.

This clonotype was counted a few times. The CDR3 protein is CASSPQYSGNTIYF. CDR3 nucleotides: TGTGCCAGCAGCCCCCAATACTCTGGAAACACCATATATTTT. The chain couples TRBV7-2 to TRBJ1-3; D uncertain. Looked up from germline, CDR1 is SGHTA and CDR2 is FQGNSA. This CDR3 spans 14 amino acids. The V gene lost 5 bases and the J gene lost 0 bases, with 8 bases spanning the gap.